The clone carrying this TCR beta chain has just one count. CDR3 length equals 14 residues. Per germline, CDR1 LGHDT and CDR2 YNNKEL (reference sequence). V was clipped by 1 base and J by 2 bases, with 6 bases between them. The data derive from a study of blood T cell repertoires in COVID-19. Clinical history as reported by participants underpinned cohort assignment. Libraries were prepared by immunoSEQ multiplex PCR; TCRdb keeps only in-frame clonotypes and omits some of them. In the table there are 450,000 to 500,000 clones, 75% to 90% of which are singletons. Material: PBMCs or T cells enriched from blood (not recorded which). The chain combines TRBV3-1 (or the pseudogene TRBV3-2) with TRBJ2-1; D not resolved. The clonotype was recovered from a woman aged 60-75 years who had recovered from COVID-19. In nucleotides, the CDR3 is TGTGCCAGCAGCCAAGGGCGGACCTACAATGAGCAGTTCTTC. Its protein is CASSQGRTYNEQFF.